This is a list of T cell receptor beta chains from one sample in a study of spatial heterogeneity in lung cancer. MiXCR, run by TCRdb on the 5' RACE reads, gives a single entry per CDR3 protein. This sample has several thousand distinct CDR3 sequences; roughly 8.7% occur once, and the top ten carry less than 20%. This specimen was lung tumor tissue, taken at surgery. The source is a female donor with early-stage non-small cell lung cancer. Both conserved end residues are part of each CDR3. A D gene is named only where the DNA matches it firmly. The listing skips clone size in some rows; elsewhere it reads once, few, many or a size class.

d_call	v_call	clone_size	j_call	cdr3_aa	cdr3_nt
TRBD1	TRBV14	.	TRBJ2-5	CASSQTSGTDPQYF	TGTGCCAGCAGCCAAACCTCCGGGACAGACCCCCAGTACTTC
.	TRBV10-3	medium-sized	TRBJ2-3	CATHPGTDTQYF	TGTGCCACGCATCCCGGCACAGATACGCAGTATTTT
.	TRBV10-3	.	TRBJ1-2	CAISDVHYGCTF	TGTGCCATCAGTGATGTCCACTATGGCTGCACCTTC
TRBD2	TRBV18	.	TRBJ2-1	CASSPGGNEQFF	TGTGCCAGCTCACCGGGGGGGAATGAGCAGTTCTTC
.	TRBV12-3/TRBV12-4	few	TRBJ2-3	CASSSAPLGTDTQYF	TGTGCCAGCAGTTCTGCCCCTCTAGGGACAGATACGCAGTATTTT
TRBD1	TRBV20-1	.	TRBJ1-5	CSATDRGRFNSNQPQHF	TGCAGTGCCACCGACAGGGGACGATTCAATAGCAATCAGCCCCAGCATTTT
.	TRBV27	medium-sized	TRBJ2-3	CASSLSVRVSDTQYF	TGTGCCAGCAGTTTATCGGTCAGGGTGTCAGATACGCAGTATTTT
TRBD1	TRBV7-9	few	TRBJ1-2	CASSKQGMANYGYTF	TGTGCCAGCAGCAAACAGGGGATGGCTAACTATGGCTACACCTTC
.	TRBV5-1	few	TRBJ2-3	CASSSVEGLDTQYF	TGCGCCAGCAGCTCGGTGGAGGGCTTAGATACGCAGTATTTT
TRBD1	TRBV28	few	TRBJ2-7	CASRLTGGGYEQYF	TGTGCCAGCAGACTTACAGGGGGCGGCTACGAGCAGTACTTC
.	TRBV6-5	medium-sized	TRBJ2-1	CASSSIGTYNDGQFF	TGTGCCAGCAGTTCTATTGGCACCTACAATGACGGGCAGTTCTTC
.	TRBV10-3	medium-sized	TRBJ1-5	CAISEREDQPQHF	TGTGCCATCAGTGAGAGGGAGGACCAGCCCCAGCATTTT
TRBD2	TRBV18	.	TRBJ2-1	CASSSLAGGDNEQFF	TGTGCCAGCTCATCCTTAGCGGGGGGAGACAATGAGCAGTTCTTC
TRBD1	TRBV27	medium-sized	TRBJ1-1	CASSPGTVQQAFF	TGTGCCAGCAGTCCCGGGACAGTACAACAAGCTTTCTTT
.	TRBV28	.	TRBJ2-7	CASTGTGSSYEQYF	TGTGCCAGCACTGGGACGGGGAGCTCCTACGAGCAGTACTTC
.	TRBV20-1	few	TRBJ2-7	CSASGTRTYEQYF	TGCAGTGCTAGCGGGACCAGGACCTACGAGCAGTACTTC
.	TRBV2	.	TRBJ2-7	CASSEEPYEQYF	TGTGCCAGCAGTGAAGAGCCCTACGAGCAGTACTTC
.	TRBV20-1	medium-sized	TRBJ1-5	CSATRQFSNQPQHF	TGCAGTGCGACTAGACAATTTAGCAATCAGCCCCAGCATTTT
TRBD2	TRBV2	few	TRBJ2-1	CASGGEGDNEQFF	TGTGCCAGCGGGGGGGAAGGGGACAATGAGCAGTTCTTC
.	TRBV2	few	TRBJ2-1	CASSDRSGYNEQFF	TGTGCCAGCAGTGACAGATCAGGGTACAATGAGCAGTTCTTC
.	TRBV6-5	medium-sized	TRBJ1-1	CASTNRGEGLTFF	TGTGCCAGCACCAATAGGGGGGAAGGCTTAACTTTCTTT
.	TRBV6-2/TRBV6-3	few	TRBJ2-3	CASSYLTVHTDTQYF	TGTGCCAGCAGTTACCTGACTGTGCACACAGATACGCAGTATTTT
.	TRBV28	.	TRBJ2-7	CASSLNTGYEQYF	TGTGCCAGCAGTTTAAATACGGGATACGAGCAGTACTTC
.	TRBV5-6	medium-sized	TRBJ2-2	CASSRNGGLRTGELFF	TGTGCCAGCAGCAGGAACGGGGGGCTGAGAACCGGGGAGCTGTTTTTT
TRBD1	TRBV7-2	medium-sized	TRBJ1-2	CASSLDPGTVLYGYTF	TGTGCCAGCAGCTTAGACCCGGGGACAGTCCTCTATGGCTACACCTTC
.	TRBV28	medium-sized	TRBJ1-3	CASRARYTIYF	TGTGCCAGCAGGGCCAGATACACCATATATTTT
.	TRBV6-5	medium-sized	TRBJ2-3	CASRPSTDTQYF	TGTGCCAGCAGACCTAGCACAGATACGCAGTATTTT
TRBD1	TRBV7-3	.	TRBJ1-4	CASSPQGVGSYEKLFF	TGTGCCAGCAGCCCACAGGGGGTGGGCTCGTATGAAAAACTGTTTTTT
.	TRBV20-1	few	TRBJ2-1	CSAGRADEQFF	TGCAGTGCTGGTAGAGCGGATGAGCAGTTCTTC
.	TRBV29-1	few	TRBJ2-3	CSASDFTDTQYF	TGCAGCGCATCGGACTTCACAGATACGCAGTATTTT
.	TRBV6-1	medium-sized	TRBJ2-2	CASSEIRQGNTGELFF	TGTGCCAGCAGTGAAATCCGTCAAGGGAACACCGGGGAGCTGTTTTTT
.	TRBV11-2	.	TRBJ1-5	CASSVGANQPQHF	TGTGCCAGCAGCGTGGGGGCCAATCAGCCCCAGCATTTT
TRBD1	TRBV20-1	.	TRBJ2-5	CSAKEQGARKTQYF	TGCAGTGCCAAGGAACAGGGGGCTAGGAAGACCCAGTACTTC
.	TRBV27	medium-sized	TRBJ1-1	CASRVMRGTEAFF	TGTGCCAGCAGGGTAATGCGGGGCACTGAAGCTTTCTTT
.	TRBV10-3	.	TRBJ2-7	CATATDYEQYF	TGTGCCACCGCGACAGACTACGAGCAGTACTTC
.	TRBV11-2	.	TRBJ2-7	CASSLDPSGFFSEQYF	TGTGCCAGCAGCTTAGATCCATCAGGGTTTTTCTCCGAGCAGTACTTC
.	TRBV12-3/TRBV12-4	medium-sized	TRBJ2-4	CASSLNDIQYF	TGTGCCAGCAGTTTAAACGACATTCAGTACTTC
.	TRBV5-1	.	TRBJ2-5	CASSPRVQETQYF	TGCGCCAGCAGCCCCAGGGTCCAAGAGACCCAGTACTTC